Listed here are 9 T cell receptor beta chains from one sample, sequenced in a study of Graves' ophthalmopathy and Graves' hyperthyroidism. Transcripts of RNA were the source for amplifying TCR beta CDR3 regions. Second-round multiplex PCR came after first-round RT-PCR with HTBI primers. Using its own MiXCR run on the multiplex PCR reads, TCRdb lists one record per CDR3 protein. The table has approximately 500,000 distinct CDR3 sequences, about 15% seen once. The source material was blood. The receptors come from a woman in her thirties with Graves' ophthalmopathy.

This clonotype showed up many times. The CDR3: CASRGGHPSLSLFYEQYF. The CDR3 DNA follows: TGTGCCAGCAGGGGGGGACACCCAAGTTTGTCCCTTTTCTACGAGCAGTACTTC. This rearrangement joins TRBV6-2 or TRBV6-3 to TRBJ2-7; tentatively, D is TRBD1 or TRBD2 (6 bases each). CDR1 MNHEY and CDR2 SVGEGT come from the germline V gene. The CDR3 runs 18 residues. V lost 6 bases, J lost 3 bases, and 27 bases lay in between.

This clonotype was picked up many times. The chain combines TRBV2 with TRBJ1-5; 7 bases match TRBD1. In germline, CDR1 is SNHLY, CDR2 FYNNEI. Germline trimming cut 10 bases from V and 4 bases from J; bases unmatched to any gene: 13. There are 15 residues in the CDR3. The CDR3 here is CATRRGGRDNQPQHF. CDR3 nucleotides: TGTGCCACCCGCAGGGGGGGGAGGGATAATCAGCCCCAGCATTTT.

This clonotype has at least ten counts. The gene calls are TRBV27 and TRBJ1-1; D perhaps matches TRBD1 (5 bases). The V and J ends lost 6 bases and 5 bases respectively, with 13 bases between them. Germline CDR1 MNHEY, CDR2 SMNVEV (reference sequence). This CDR3 spans 13 amino acids. CDR3 bases: TGTGCCAGCAGCCCGAGGGGTTGGACTGAAGCTTTCTTT. It is translated as CASSPRGWTEAFF.

This clonotype was found many times. V usage is TRBV12-3 or TRBV12-4 and J usage is TRBJ1-2; D is possibly TRBD1 (5 bases). With 6 bases removed from V and 6 bases from J, the gap between germline ends came to 14 bases. The CDR3 is 13 residues long. The chain's CDR3 is CASSQDNSHGYTF. The CDR3 region has the DNA TGTGCCAGCAGCCAGGACAACAGTCATGGCTACACCTTC.

This clonotype was seen many times. The chain couples TRBV19 to TRBJ1-5, with unresolved D. The CDR3 has 15 amino acids. Germline V CDR1 and CDR2: LNHDA, SQIVND (reference sequence). Deletions cut 0 bases from V and 0 bases from J, with 6 bases between. This CDR3 reads CASSIERVSNQPQHF. The CDR3 nucleotides read TGTGCCAGTAGTATAGAACGCGTTAGCAATCAGCCCCAGCATTTT. Complete variable domain (other parts from reference TRBV19 and TRBJ1-5): DGGITQSPKYLFRKEGQNVTLSCEQNLNHDAMYWYRQDPGQGLRLIYYSQIVNDFQKGDIAEGYSVSREKKESFPLTVTSAQKNPTAFYLCASSIERVSNQPQHFGDGTRLSIL.

The genes are TRBV28 and TRBJ1-1, with D perhaps matching TRBD1 (5 bases). CDR1 and CDR2 from the germline V gene are MDHEN and SYDVKM. The CDR3 is 12 amino acids. Trimming removed 6 bases at V and 9 bases at J, with 14 bases between. CDR3 coding DNA: TGTGCCAGCAGGACGGGGGTCAGTCAAGCTTTCTTT. It codes for CASRTGVSQAFF. Together with reference TRBV28 and TRBJ1-1, the CDR3 gives the full variable domain: DVKVTQSSRYLVKRTGEKVFLECVQDMDHENMFWYRQDPGLGLRLIYFSYDVKMKEKGDIPEGYSVSREKKERFSLILESASTNQTSMYLCASRTGVSQAFFGQGTRLTVV.

Ten or more counts support this clonotype. This chain links TRBV28 with TRBJ1-1; no firm D call. The CDR3 loop spans 11 amino acids. Trimming took 5 bases from V and 6 from J, leaving 7 bases between them. Germline loops: CDR1 MDHEN, CDR2 SYDVKM. The CDR3 DNA reads as TGTGCCAGCAGTAGTATTCCTGAAGCTTTCTTT. Translated: CASSSIPEAFF.

This clonotype was found many times. This chain joins TRBV12-3 or TRBV12-4 and TRBJ2-3; D unresolved. Trimming took 3 bases from V and 8 from J, leaving 9 bases between them. The length of the CDR3 is 12 residues. CDR3 region: CASSFSESTQYF. In DNA, the CDR3 is TGTGCCAGCAGTTTTTCTGAGTCTACGCAGTATTTT.

The genes are TRBV5-1 and TRBJ2-5, with D perhaps TRBD1 (6 bases). The V end lost 7 bases, the J end lost 4 bases, and 20 bases lay between the germline ends. The CDR3 length is 15 residues. Per germline, CDR1 SGHRS and CDR2 YFSETQ. The CDR3 DNA follows: TGCGCCAGCCTCCGGCCCCCCAGGGGCCGAGAGACCCAGTACTTC. Translation gives CASLRPPRGRETQYF.